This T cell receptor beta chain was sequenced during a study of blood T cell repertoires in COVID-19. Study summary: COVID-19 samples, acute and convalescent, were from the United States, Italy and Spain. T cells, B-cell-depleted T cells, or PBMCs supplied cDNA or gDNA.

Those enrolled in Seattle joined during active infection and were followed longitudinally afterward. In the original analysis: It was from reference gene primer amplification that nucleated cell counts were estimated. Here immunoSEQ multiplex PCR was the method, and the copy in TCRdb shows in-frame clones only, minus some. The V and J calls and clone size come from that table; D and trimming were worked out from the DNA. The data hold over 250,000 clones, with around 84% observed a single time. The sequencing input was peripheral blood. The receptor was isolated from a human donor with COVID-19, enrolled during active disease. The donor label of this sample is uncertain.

CDR3 coding DNA: TGTGCCAGCAGCGTAGTAGCGGGGGCCGATACGCAGTATTTT. This gives the protein CASSVVAGADTQYF. The chain employs TRBV9 and TRBJ2-3, with 9 nucleotides matching TRBD2. The germline V gene has CDR1 SGDLS and CDR2 YYNGEE. The length of the CDR3 is 14 residues. The V segment lost 0 bases and the J segment 6 bases; nucleotides outside the gene matches: 2.